The 32 T cell receptor beta chains given below trace back to one sample, sequenced in a study of preoperative IRX-2 immunotherapy in early breast cancer. Generated by immunoSEQ multiplex PCR, the TCRdb table keeps only in-frame clones and is missing some. The table includes 95,000 to 100,000 clones, around 86% detected once. Treatment of the sample: preoperative locoregional IRX-2 cytokine immunotherapy. Sample: tumor tissue, taken after IRX-2 immunotherapy. The source is a human donor with breast cancer.

V is TRBV28 and J is TRBJ1-5; D remains unclear. This CDR3 is 14 amino acids long. Trimming stripped 4 bases from V and 7 bases from J, with 14 bases between. Germline CDR1 MDHEN, CDR2 SYDVKM. DNA of the CDR3: TGTGCCAGCAGTTCGACCTCCGTTGAGCAGCCCCAGCATTTT. Its translation: CASSSTSVEQPQHF.

The rearrangement uses TRBV15 and TRBJ2-2; a weak D match, TRBD2 (6 bases). V dropped 3 bases and J dropped 2 bases, with 16 bases sitting between them. CDR1 and CDR2 (germline): LNHNV, YYDKDF (reference sequence). The CDR3 has 17 amino acids. This chain's CDR3 is CATSRAGLATNTGELFF. Written as DNA, the CDR3 is TGTGCCACCAGCAGGGCAGGGCTAGCGACCAACACCGGGGAGCTGTTTTTT.

The genes are TRBV6-7 and TRBJ1-2, with D maybe TRBD1 (6 bases). TRBV6-7 is flagged as an ORF with uncertain function. V was pared by 8 bases and J by 5 bases, with 12 bases between. The CDR3 consists of 12 residues. The DNA of the CDR3 is TGTGCCAGCGAGCCTCAGGGGTATGGCTACACCTTC. It encodes CASEPQGYGYTF.

The chain couples TRBV5-1 to TRBJ2-2; 7 bases align to TRBD1. The germline CDR1 and CDR2 sequences are SGHRS and YFSETQ. The CDR3 is 15 residues long. V was clipped by 6 bases and J by 0 bases; unmatched bases: 5. CDR3 nucleotides: TGCGCCAGCAAAGGGACAGCTTCGAACACCGGGGAGCTGTTTTTT. Its protein product is CASKGTASNTGELFF. Looking up the rest from reference TRBV5-1 and TRBJ2-2 gives the full variable domain: KAGVTQTPRYLIKTRGQQVTLSCSPISGHRSVSWYQQTPGQGLQFLFEYFSETQRNKGNFPGRFSGRQFSNSRSEMNVSTLELGDSALYLCASKGTASNTGELFFGEGSRLTVL.

The V call is TRBV7-4, the J call TRBJ2-1; 7 bases match TRBD2. V dropped 5 bases and J dropped 3; count of bases not matched to a gene: 10. There are 16 residues in the CDR3. Germline V gene data show CDR1 as SGHVT and CDR2 as SQSDAQ. The CDR3 is CASSRGGLGNYNEQFF. CDR3 in DNA: TGTGCCAGCAGCCGCGGGGGTCTAGGGAACTACAATGAGCAGTTCTTC.

The V gene is TRBV28, the J gene TRBJ1-2, with 7 bases aligning to TRBD1. The CDR3 totals 14 residues. V dropped 4 bases and J dropped 3; count of bases not matched to a gene: 5. Germline V gives CDR1 MDHEN, CDR2 SYDVKM. CDR3 sequence (DNA): TGTGCCAGCAGTTCTGCAGGGGGGGACTATGGCTACACCTTC. Protein: CASSSAGGDYGYTF.

This chain links TRBV19 with TRBJ1-4; no definite D call. Germline assignment: CDR1 LNHDA and CDR2 SQIVND (reference sequence). The CDR3 length is 11 residues. Trimming shortened V by 6 bases and J by 8 bases, and 7 bases separated the two germline ends. Written as DNA, the CDR3 is TGTGCCAGTAGCCGGAAGGAAAAACTGTTTTTT. Amino acid sequence: CASSRKEKLFF. The whole variable domain, remainder taken from reference TRBV19 and TRBJ1-4, is DGGITQSPKYLFRKEGQNVTLSCEQNLNHDAMYWYRQDPGQGLRLIYYSQIVNDFQKGDIAEGYSVSREKKESFPLTVTSAQKNPTAFYLCASSRKEKLFFGSGTQLSVL.

The chain carries TRBV29-1 and TRBJ2-5; TRBD1 might be the D (6 bases). Germline V lookup: CDR1 SQVTM, CDR2 ANQGSEA. The ends were cut back, 5 bases at V and 5 bases at J, with 18 bases in the middle. This CDR3 is built from 14 residues. In DNA, the CDR3 is TGCAGCGTTCGCCAACAGGGTGGGCGTGAGACCCAGTACTTC. It is translated as CSVRQQGGRETQYF.

The J gene is TRBJ1-3, the V gene TRBV2; TRBD1 might be the D (5 bases). The CDR3 contains 15 residues. CDR1 SNHLY and CDR2 FYNNEI come from the germline V gene. V lost 6 bases to trimming and J lost 2 bases, with 14 bases between them. CDR3 sequence reads: CASRGQGLAGNTIYF. CDR3 sequence (DNA): TGTGCCAGCAGGGGTCAGGGTTTGGCTGGAAACACCATATATTTT.

CDR3 DNA sequence: TGCGCCAGCAGCGAGGGACAGGGGAACAATCAGCCCCAGCATTTT. Encoded protein: CASSEGQGNNQPQHF. The V and J genes are TRBV5-1 and TRBJ1-5, with 10 bases fitting TRBD1. Germline CDR1 SGHRS, CDR2 YFSETQ. With 4 bases clipped from V and 3 bases from J, the junction kept 4 bases outside the gene matches. The CDR3 covers 15 residues.

The chain has TRBV5-1 and TRBJ1-1, with D uncertain. Trimming took 2 bases from V and 4 from J, leaving 12 bases between them. Germline lookup yields CDR1 SGHRS and CDR2 YFSETQ. The CDR3 spans 14 residues. The CDR3 sequence: CASSFNTEVTEAFF. DNA of the CDR3: TGCGCCAGCAGCTTTAATACAGAAGTCACTGAAGCTTTCTTT.

This clone was detected only once. V usage is TRBV28 and J usage is TRBJ1-5; D not certain. This CDR3 is built from 17 residues. V dropped 3 bases and J dropped 0 bases, with 15 bases sitting between them. Looked up from germline, CDR1 is MDHEN and CDR2 is SYDVKM. The CDR3 nucleotides read TGTGCCAGCAGTTTTGGGCTGACACAGTATAGCAATCAGCCCCAGCATTTT. Translation: CASSFGLTQYSNQPQHF. The full variable domain, in which reference TRBV28 and TRBJ1-5 provide the parts outside the CDR3, is DVKVTQSSRYLVKRTGEKVFLECVQDMDHENMFWYRQDPGLGLRLIYFSYDVKMKEKGDIPEGYSVSREKKERFSLILESASTNQTSMYLCASSFGLTQYSNQPQHFGDGTRLSIL.

The chain couples TRBV23-1 to TRBJ2-7; D is uncertain. TRBV23-1 is an open reading frame whose function is uncertain. V lost 3 bases and J lost 2, with 17 bases in between. The CDR3 extends over 16 amino acids. The CDR3 nucleotides are TGCGCCAGCAGTCAGGTGCCCAGCCGATCCGCCTACGAGCAGTACTTC. Translation gives CASSQVPSRSAYEQYF.

J is TRBJ1-1 and V is TRBV5-1; 7 nucleotides agree with TRBD1. Germline V lookup: CDR1 SGHRS, CDR2 YFSETQ. This CDR3 is built from 14 residues. V lost 4 bases, J lost 1 base, and 4 bases stayed unmatched. CDR3 sequence (DNA): TGCGCCAGCAGCAAGGACAGGCGGAACACTGAAGCTTTCTTT. Encoded protein: CASSKDRRNTEAFF.

The CDR3: CASRPAGDEQYF. CDR3 coding DNA: TGTGCCAGCAGGCCCGCAGGAGACGAGCAGTACTTC. The chain carries TRBV6-8 and TRBJ2-7; D not certain. Germline V gives CDR1 MNHGY, CDR2 SAAAGT. V shed 6 bases and J shed 5 bases, with 11 bases lying between them. This CDR3 comprises 12 residues.

This clone has only a few counts. The sample contains more than one DNA sequence encoding this CDR3. The J gene is TRBJ1-5, the V gene TRBV18; possibly TRBD1 for D (5 bases). Germline-derived CDR1 and CDR2 are KGHSH and LQKENI. The CDR3 has 14 amino acids. V lost 3 bases and J lost 7, with 13 bases in between. The CDR3, as DNA: TGTGCCAGCTCACCTACAGGAGCCGGGCAGCCCCAGCATTTT. This sequence encodes CASSPTGAGQPQHF.

This clone has just one count. The chain couples TRBV5-1 to TRBJ2-1, with 9 bases that match TRBD1. Germline-derived CDR1 and CDR2 are SGHRS and YFSETQ. CDR3 length equals 15 residues. V dropped 2 bases and J dropped 6; count of bases not matched to a gene: 6. CDR3 region: CASSFASDRGNEQFF. CDR3 sequence (DNA): TGCGCCAGCAGCTTCGCATCGGACAGGGGCAATGAGCAGTTCTTC.

The chain carries TRBV6-8 and TRBJ1-1, with D unresolved. The ends were cut back, 6 bases at V and 4 bases at J, with 12 bases in the middle. This CDR3 comprises 13 residues. The germline V gene has CDR1 MNHGY and CDR2 SAAAGT. CDR3 sequence: CASSSPGSTEAFF. CDR3 DNA sequence: TGTGCCAGCAGCTCCCCGGGGAGCACTGAAGCTTTCTTT.

The J gene is TRBJ1-1, the V gene TRBV5-1; 8 bases are a match to TRBD1. V was clipped by 4 bases and J by 4 bases; unmatched bases: 6. CDR3 size: 14 residues. The germline V gene has CDR1 SGHRS and CDR2 YFSETQ. CDR3 sequence (DNA): TGCGCCAGCAGCATCGGACAGGGCGCCACTGAAGCTTTCTTT. Translation gives CASSIGQGATEAFF.

This clone has only a few counts. V and J are TRBV5-1 and TRBJ1-3; D gene unclear. This CDR3 contains 15 residues. V dropped 4 bases and J dropped 2 bases, with 13 bases sitting between them. Germline loops: CDR1 SGHRS, CDR2 YFSETQ. The CDR3 DNA reads TGCGCCAGCAGCACCATCGGGAGAGCTGGAAACACCATATATTTT. Amino acids: CASSTIGRAGNTIYF.

The V and J genes are TRBV5-1 and TRBJ2-2, with a weak D call TRBD2 (6 bases). CDR1 SGHRS and CDR2 YFSETQ come from the germline V gene. V was clipped by 1 base and J by 1 base, with 8 bases between them. There are 15 residues in the CDR3. The CDR3 loop reads CASSLRGMNTGELFF. DNA for the CDR3: TGCGCCAGCAGCTTGCGGGGGATGAACACCGGGGAGCTGTTTTTT.

The chain combines TRBV11-3 with TRBJ2-3; 15 bases align to TRBD2. V was pared by 5 bases and J by 0 bases, with 6 bases of the junction left unmatched. This CDR3 has 18 amino acids. CDR1 and CDR2 (germline): SGHNT, YENEEA. CDR3 sequence (DNA): TGTGCCAGCAGCCCAGGACTAGCGGGGGGGCCCAGCACAGATACGCAGTATTTT. Protein: CASSPGLAGGPSTDTQYF.

The gene calls are TRBV12-5 and TRBJ2-1, with 9 bases matching TRBD2. V lost 0 bases and J lost 5; bases outside the gene matches: 14. Germline assignment: CDR1 LGHNT and CDR2 FRNRAP. The CDR3 contains 19 residues. The CDR3 loop is CASGLVLAGVGRRDNEQFF. As DNA, the CDR3 is TGTGCTAGTGGTTTGGTACTAGCGGGCGTCGGCCGACGAGACAATGAGCAGTTCTTC. Full variable domain (missing parts from reference TRBV12-5 and TRBJ2-1): DARVTQTPRHKVTEMGQEVTMRCQPILGHNTVFWYRQTMMQGLELLAYFRNRAPLDDSGMPKDRFSAEMPDATLATLKIQPSEPRDSAVYFCASGLVLAGVGRRDNEQFFGPGTRLTVL.

Details on this clone: One junction end does not reproduce the germline sequence, and a read error may be involved. The chain links TRBV28 to TRBJ2-7; D remains unclear. Germline V gene sequence: CDR1 MDHEN, CDR2 SYDVKM. This CDR3 is built from 12 residues. In nucleotides, the CDR3 is TGTGCCAACAGTTTATCCTCCTACGAGCAGTACTTC. Translation: CANSLSSYEQYF.

V and J are TRBV19 and TRBJ1-5; D is uncertain. V gave up 4 bases and J gave up 3 bases, with 13 bases separating them. The CDR3 runs 15 residues. Germline assignment: CDR1 LNHDA and CDR2 SQIVND (reference sequence). The CDR3: CASSTQQHYNQPQHF. CDR3 bases: TGTGCCAGTAGTACGCAACAGCACTACAATCAGCCCCAGCATTTT. Full variable domain (rest looked up from reference TRBV19 and TRBJ1-5): DGGITQSPKYLFRKEGQNVTLSCEQNLNHDAMYWYRQDPGQGLRLIYYSQIVNDFQKGDIAEGYSVSREKKESFPLTVTSAQKNPTAFYLCASSTQQHYNQPQHFGDGTRLSIL.

This clone was counted between two and nine times. This chain connects TRBV28 to TRBJ2-7; 11 nucleotides align to TRBD2. V was pared by 4 bases and J by 0 bases, with 8 bases of the junction left unmatched. This CDR3 is built from 17 residues. Looked up from germline, CDR1 is MDHEN and CDR2 is SYDVKM. CDR3 bases: TGTGCCAGCAGTTGGGGTAGCGGGAGGGGAAGCTCCTACGAGCAGTACTTC. Its translation is CASSWGSGRGSSYEQYF.

This clone has a single count. This sequence joins TRBV11-3 and TRBJ2-7; D could derive from TRBD1 or TRBD2 (5 bases each). V was trimmed by 0 bases and J by 6 bases, leaving 12 bases between them. The CDR3 is 14 amino acids. CDR1 and CDR2 (germline): SGHNT, YENEEA. The CDR3 DNA reads as TGTGCCAGCAGCTTAGATCCAACTAGGGGCGAGCAGTACTTC. Amino acids: CASSLDPTRGEQYF.

The chain is built from TRBV28 and TRBJ1-4, with a tentative D call TRBD1 (6 bases). Trimming cost V 5 bases and J 1 base, with 11 bases left between them. CDR3 size: 15 residues. Germline assignment: CDR1 MDHEN and CDR2 SYDVKM. The CDR3 DNA reads as TGTGCCAGCAGTCCCCGGGGGCAAACTAATGAAAAACTGTTTTTT. This codes for CASSPRGQTNEKLFF.

V and J are TRBV29-1 and TRBJ1-2, with 11 positions matching TRBD1. The J segment lost 2 bases and the V segment lost 2 bases, leaving 13 bases of the junction unmatched. Germline V lookup: CDR1 SQVTM, CDR2 ANQGSEA. This CDR3 spans 18 amino acids. The CDR3 is CSVESYGQGAGGNYGYTF. The CDR3 DNA reads as TGCAGCGTTGAATCGTACGGACAGGGGGCAGGGGGCAACTATGGCTACACCTTC.

Here the CDR3 DNA reads TGTGCCACCAGCAGAAAGGGGGGTATTTTGGCGGCCGGGGAGCTGTTTTTT. Amino acid sequence: CATSRKGGILAAGELFF. This chain joins TRBV15 and TRBJ2-2; D may be TRBD1 or TRBD2 (6 bases each). The CDR3 consists of 17 residues. Germline assignment: CDR1 LNHNV and CDR2 YYDKDF (reference sequence). Trimming took 2 bases from V and 6 from J, leaving 19 bases between them.

V and J are TRBV28 and TRBJ2-5; unclear D gene. This CDR3 contains 14 residues. Germline V gene sequence: CDR1 MDHEN, CDR2 SYDVKM. V was trimmed by 6 bases and J by 1 base, leaving 12 bases between them. The CDR3 reads CASRGDNLQETQYF. The CDR3 DNA sequence: TGTGCCAGCAGAGGTGACAATCTCCAAGAGACCCAGTACTTC. The variable domain in full, with the rest retrieved from reference TRBV28 and TRBJ2-5, is DVKVTQSSRYLVKRTGEKVFLECVQDMDHENMFWYRQDPGLGLRLIYFSYDVKMKEKGDIPEGYSVSREKKERFSLILESASTNQTSMYLCASRGDNLQETQYFGPGTRLLVL.

The chain employs TRBV19 and TRBJ1-1, with a weak D call TRBD1 (5 bases). Between the trimmed V and J ends, which lost 7 bases and 10 bases, there was a span of 16 bases. This CDR3 spans 12 amino acids. Germline-derived CDR1 and CDR2 are LNHDA and SQIVND (reference sequence). The CDR3, as DNA: TGTGCCAGTAATCCCGTCCTTGGGGGAGCTTTCTTT. It translates to CASNPVLGGAFF.